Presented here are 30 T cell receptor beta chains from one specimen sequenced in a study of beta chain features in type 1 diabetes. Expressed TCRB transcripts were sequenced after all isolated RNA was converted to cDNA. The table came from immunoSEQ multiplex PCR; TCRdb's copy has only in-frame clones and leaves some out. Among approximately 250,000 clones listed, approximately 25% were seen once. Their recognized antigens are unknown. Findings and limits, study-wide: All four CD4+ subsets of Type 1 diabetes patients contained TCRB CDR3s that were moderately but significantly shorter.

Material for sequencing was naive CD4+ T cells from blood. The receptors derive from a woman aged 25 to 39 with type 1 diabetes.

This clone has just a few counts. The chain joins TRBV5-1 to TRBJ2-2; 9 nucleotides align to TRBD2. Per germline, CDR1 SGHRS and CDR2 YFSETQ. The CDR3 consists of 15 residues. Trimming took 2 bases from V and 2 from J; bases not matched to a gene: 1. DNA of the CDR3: TGCGCCAGCAGCTTTAGCGGGGGAAACACCGGGGAGCTGTTTTTT. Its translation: CASSFSGGNTGELFF.

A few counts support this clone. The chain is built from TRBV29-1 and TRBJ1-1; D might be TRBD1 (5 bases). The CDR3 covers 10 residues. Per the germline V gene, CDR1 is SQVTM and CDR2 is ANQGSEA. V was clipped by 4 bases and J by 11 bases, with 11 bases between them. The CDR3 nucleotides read TGCAGCGTTGGACAGAGATATGCTTTCTTT. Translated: CSVGQRYAFF. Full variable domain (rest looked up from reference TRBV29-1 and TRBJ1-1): SAVISQKPSRDICQRGTSLTIQCQVDSQVTMMFWYRQQPGQSLTLIATANQGSEATYESGFVIDKFPISRPNLTFSTLTVSNMSPEDSSIYLCSVGQRYAFFGQGTRLTVV.

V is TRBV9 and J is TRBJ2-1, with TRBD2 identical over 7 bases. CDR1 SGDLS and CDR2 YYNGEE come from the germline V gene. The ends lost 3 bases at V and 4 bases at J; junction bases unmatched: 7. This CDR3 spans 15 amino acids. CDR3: CASSGLADPYNEQFF. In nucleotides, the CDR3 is TGTGCCAGCAGCGGGCTAGCGGACCCTTACAATGAGCAGTTCTTC.

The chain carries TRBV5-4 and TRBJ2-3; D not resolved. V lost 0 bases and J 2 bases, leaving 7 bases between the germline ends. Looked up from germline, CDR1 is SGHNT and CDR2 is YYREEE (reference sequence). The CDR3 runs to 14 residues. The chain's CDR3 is CASSLAPHTDTQYF. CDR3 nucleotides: TGTGCCAGCAGCTTGGCCCCCCACACAGATACGCAGTATTTT. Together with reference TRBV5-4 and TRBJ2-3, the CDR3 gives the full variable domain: ETGVTQSPTHLIKTRGQQVTLRCSSQSGHNTVSWYQQALGQGPQFIFQYYREEENGRGNFPPRFSGLQFPNYSSELNVNALELDDSALYLCASSLAPHTDTQYFGPGTRLTVL.

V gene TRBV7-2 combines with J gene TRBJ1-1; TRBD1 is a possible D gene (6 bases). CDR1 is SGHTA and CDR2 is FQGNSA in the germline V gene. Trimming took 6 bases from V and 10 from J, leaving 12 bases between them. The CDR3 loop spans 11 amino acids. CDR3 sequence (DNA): TGTGCCAGCAGGCGACAGGTGGGAGCTTTCTTT. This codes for CASRRQVGAFF.

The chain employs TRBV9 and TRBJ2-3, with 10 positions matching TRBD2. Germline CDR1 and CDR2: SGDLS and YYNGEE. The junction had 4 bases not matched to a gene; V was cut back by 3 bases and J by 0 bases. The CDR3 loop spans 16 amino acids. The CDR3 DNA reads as TGTGCCAGCAGCGCGGGGACTAGCGCTAGCACAGATACGCAGTATTTT. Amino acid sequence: CASSAGTSASTDTQYF.

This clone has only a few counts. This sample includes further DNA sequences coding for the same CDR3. CDR3 loop: CAWNRGYGYTF. For the CDR3, the DNA is TGTGCCTGGAATAGGGGTTACGGCTACACCTTC. The rearrangement links TRBV30 to TRBJ1-2; the D gene is possibly TRBD1 (5 bases). V dropped 4 bases and J dropped 8 bases, with 11 bases sitting between them. This CDR3 region has 11 residues. Per germline, CDR1 GTSNPN and CDR2 SVGIG (reference sequence).

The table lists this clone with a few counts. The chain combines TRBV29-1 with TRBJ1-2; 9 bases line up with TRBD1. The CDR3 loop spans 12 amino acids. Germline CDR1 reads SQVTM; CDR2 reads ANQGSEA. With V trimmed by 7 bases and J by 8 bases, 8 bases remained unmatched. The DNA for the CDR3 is TGCAGCGGCGGGGACAGGGATAGCGGCTACACCTTC. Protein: CSGGDRDSGYTF.

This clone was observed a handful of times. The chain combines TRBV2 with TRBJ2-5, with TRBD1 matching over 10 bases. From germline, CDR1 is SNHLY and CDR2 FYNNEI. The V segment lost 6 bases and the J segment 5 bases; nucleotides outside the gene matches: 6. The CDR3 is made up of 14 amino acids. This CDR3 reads CASRGTGDVETQYF. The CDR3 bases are TGTGCCAGCAGGGGGACAGGGGATGTGGAGACCCAGTACTTC.

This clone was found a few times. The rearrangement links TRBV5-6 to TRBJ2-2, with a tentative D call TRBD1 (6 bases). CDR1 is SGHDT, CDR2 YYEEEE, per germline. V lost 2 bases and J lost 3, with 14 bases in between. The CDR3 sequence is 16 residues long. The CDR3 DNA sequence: TGTGCCAGCAGCTTCCTACAGGGCCAGGACACCGGGGAGCTGTTTTTT. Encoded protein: CASSFLQGQDTGELFF. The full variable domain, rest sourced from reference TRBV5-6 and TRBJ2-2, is DAGVTQSPTHLIKTRGQQVTLRCSPKSGHDTVSWYQQALGQGPQFIFQYYEEEERQRGNFPDRFSGHQFPNYSSELNVNALLLGDSALYLCASSFLQGQDTGELFFGEGSRLTVL.

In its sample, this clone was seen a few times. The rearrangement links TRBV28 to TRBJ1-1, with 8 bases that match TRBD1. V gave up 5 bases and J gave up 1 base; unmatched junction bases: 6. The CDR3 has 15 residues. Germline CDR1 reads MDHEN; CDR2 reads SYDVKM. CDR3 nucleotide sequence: TGTGCCAGCAGTAGCTGGACAGGGTCGAACACTGAAGCTTTCTTT. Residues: CASSSWTGSNTEAFF. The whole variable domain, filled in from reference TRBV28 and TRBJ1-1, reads DVKVTQSSRYLVKRTGEKVFLECVQDMDHENMFWYRQDPGLGLRLIYFSYDVKMKEKGDIPEGYSVSREKKERFSLILESASTNQTSMYLCASSSWTGSNTEAFFGQGTRLTVV.

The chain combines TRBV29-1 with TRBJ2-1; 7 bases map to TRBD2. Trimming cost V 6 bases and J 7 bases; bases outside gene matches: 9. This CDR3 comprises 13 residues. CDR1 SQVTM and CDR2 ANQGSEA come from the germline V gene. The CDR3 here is CSVPWQGGNEQFF. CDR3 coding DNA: TGCAGCGTCCCTTGGCAGGGAGGGAATGAGCAGTTCTTC.

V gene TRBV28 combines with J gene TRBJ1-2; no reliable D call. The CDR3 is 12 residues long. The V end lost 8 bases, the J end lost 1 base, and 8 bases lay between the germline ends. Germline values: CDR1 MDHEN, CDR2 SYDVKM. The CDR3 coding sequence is TGTGCCAGCGTCAGTGGTAACTATGGCTACACCTTC. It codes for CASVSGNYGYTF.

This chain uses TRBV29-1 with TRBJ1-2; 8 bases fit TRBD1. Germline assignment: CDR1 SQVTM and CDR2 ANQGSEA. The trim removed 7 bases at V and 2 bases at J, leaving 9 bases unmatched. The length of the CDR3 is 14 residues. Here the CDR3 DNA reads TGCAGCGGGGTCGCGGGGACAGGCAACTATGGCTACACCTTC. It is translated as CSGVAGTGNYGYTF.

CDR3 region: CASSEWTVQETQYF. The CDR3 coding sequence is TGTGCCAGCAGTGAATGGACAGTTCAAGAGACCCAGTACTTC. The rearrangement uses TRBV25-1 and TRBJ2-5; D may be TRBD1 (6 bases). Germline assignment: CDR1 MGHDK and CDR2 SYGVNS. CDR3 size: 14 residues. The V gene lost 1 base and the J gene lost 2 bases, with 8 bases spanning the gap. Complete variable domain (other parts from reference TRBV25-1 and TRBJ2-5): EADIYQTPRYLVIGTGKKITLECSQTMGHDKMYWYQQDPGMELHLIHYSYGVNSTEKGDLSSESTVSRIRTEHFPLTLESARPSHTSQYLCASSEWTVQETQYFGPGTRLLVL.

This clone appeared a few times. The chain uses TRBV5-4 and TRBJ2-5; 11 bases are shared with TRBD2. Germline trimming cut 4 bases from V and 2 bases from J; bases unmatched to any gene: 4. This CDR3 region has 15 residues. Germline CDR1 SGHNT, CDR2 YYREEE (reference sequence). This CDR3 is CASSGTSGRQETQYF. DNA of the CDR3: TGTGCCAGCAGCGGGACTAGCGGCCGACAAGAGACCCAGTACTTC.

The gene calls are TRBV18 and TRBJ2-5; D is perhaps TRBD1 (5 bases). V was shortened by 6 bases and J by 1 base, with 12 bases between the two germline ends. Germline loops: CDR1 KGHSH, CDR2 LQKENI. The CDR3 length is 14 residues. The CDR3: CASSVRAIQETQYF. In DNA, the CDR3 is TGTGCCAGCTCCGTCAGGGCGATCCAAGAGACCCAGTACTTC.

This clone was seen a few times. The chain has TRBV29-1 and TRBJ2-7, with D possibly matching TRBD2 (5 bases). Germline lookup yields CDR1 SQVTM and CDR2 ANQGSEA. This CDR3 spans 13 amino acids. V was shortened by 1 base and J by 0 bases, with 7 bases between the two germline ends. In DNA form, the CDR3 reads TGCAGCGTTGAAGCCCGGGACTCCTACGAGCAGTACTTC. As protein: CSVEARDSYEQYF.

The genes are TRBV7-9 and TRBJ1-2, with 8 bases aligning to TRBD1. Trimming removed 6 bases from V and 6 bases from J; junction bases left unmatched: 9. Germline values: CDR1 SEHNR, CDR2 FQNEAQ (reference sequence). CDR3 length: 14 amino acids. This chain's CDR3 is CASSIGQGGDGYTF. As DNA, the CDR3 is TGTGCCAGCAGTATTGGACAGGGCGGGGATGGCTACACCTTC.

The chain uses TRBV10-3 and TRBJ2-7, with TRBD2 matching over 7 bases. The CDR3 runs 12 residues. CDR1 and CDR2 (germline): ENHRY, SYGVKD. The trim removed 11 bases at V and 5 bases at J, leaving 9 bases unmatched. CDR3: CASGPRGDEQYF. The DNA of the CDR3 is TGTGCCTCCGGACCTCGGGGGGACGAGCAGTACTTC.

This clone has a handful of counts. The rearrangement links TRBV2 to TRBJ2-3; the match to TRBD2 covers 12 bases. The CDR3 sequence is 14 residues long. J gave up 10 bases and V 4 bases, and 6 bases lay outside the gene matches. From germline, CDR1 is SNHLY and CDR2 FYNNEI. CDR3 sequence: CASSATSGSSAQYF. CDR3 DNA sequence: TGTGCCAGCAGTGCGACTAGCGGGAGCTCTGCGCAGTATTTT.

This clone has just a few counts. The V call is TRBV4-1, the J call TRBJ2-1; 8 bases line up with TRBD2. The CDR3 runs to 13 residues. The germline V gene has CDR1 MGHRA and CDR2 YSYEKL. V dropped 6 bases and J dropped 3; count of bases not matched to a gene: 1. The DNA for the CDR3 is TGCGCCAGCAGGCGGGAGGACTACAATGAGCAGTTCTTC. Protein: CASRREDYNEQFF.

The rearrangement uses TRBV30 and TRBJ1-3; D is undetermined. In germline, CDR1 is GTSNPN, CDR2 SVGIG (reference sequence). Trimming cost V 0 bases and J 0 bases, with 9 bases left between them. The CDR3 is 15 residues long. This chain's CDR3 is CAWSVPTASGNTIYF. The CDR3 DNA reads TGTGCCTGGAGTGTACCCACAGCCTCTGGAAACACCATATATTTT.

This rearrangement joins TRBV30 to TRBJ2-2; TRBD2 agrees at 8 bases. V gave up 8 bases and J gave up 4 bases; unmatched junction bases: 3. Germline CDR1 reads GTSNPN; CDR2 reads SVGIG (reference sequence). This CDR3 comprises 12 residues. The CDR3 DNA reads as TGTGCCCTCGGGAGGGGCACCGGGGAGCTGTTTTTT. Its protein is CALGRGTGELFF. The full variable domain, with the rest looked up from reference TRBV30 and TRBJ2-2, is SQTIHQWPATLVQPVGSPLSLECTVEGTSNPNLYWYRQAAGRGLQLLFYSVGIGQISSEVPQNLSASRPQDRQFILSSKKLLLSDSGFYLCALGRGTGELFFGEGSRLTVL.

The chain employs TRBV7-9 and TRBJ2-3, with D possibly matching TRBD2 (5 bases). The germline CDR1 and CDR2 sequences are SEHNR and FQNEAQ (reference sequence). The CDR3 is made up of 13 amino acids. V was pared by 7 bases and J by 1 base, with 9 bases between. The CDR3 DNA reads TGTGCCAGCAAGGCGGGTGGCACAGATACGCAGTATTTT. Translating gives CASKAGGTDTQYF.

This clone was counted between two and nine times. CDR3 residues: CAIQGRYGYTF. The CDR3 DNA reads TGTGCCATACAGGGGAGGTATGGCTACACCTTC. The chain carries TRBV30 and TRBJ1-2; TRBD1 matches at 7 bases. The V segment lost 8 bases and the J segment 5 bases; nucleotides outside the gene matches: 5. Germline V gene sequence: CDR1 GTSNPN, CDR2 SVGIG (reference sequence). The CDR3 runs 11 residues. Filled out from reference TRBV30 and TRBJ1-2, the complete variable domain reads SQTIHQWPATLVQPVGSPLSLECTVEGTSNPNLYWYRQAAGRGLQLLFYSVGIGQISSEVPQNLSASRPQDRQFILSSKKLLLSDSGFYLCAIQGRYGYTFGSGTRLTVV.

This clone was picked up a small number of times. This CDR3 is CASSSNYEQYF. The CDR3, as DNA: TGCGCCAGCAGCTCCAACTACGAGCAGTACTTC. This sequence joins TRBV5-1 and TRBJ2-7; D remains unclear. The CDR3 totals 11 residues. Trimming shortened V by 3 bases and J by 3 bases, and 4 bases separated the two germline ends. Looked up from germline, CDR1 is SGHRS and CDR2 is YFSETQ.

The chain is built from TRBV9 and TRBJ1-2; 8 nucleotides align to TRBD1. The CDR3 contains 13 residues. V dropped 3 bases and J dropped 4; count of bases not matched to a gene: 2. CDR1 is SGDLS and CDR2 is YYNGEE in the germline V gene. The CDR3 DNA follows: TGTGCCAGCAGCGGGACAGGGCTCTATGGCTACACCTTC. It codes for CASSGTGLYGYTF.

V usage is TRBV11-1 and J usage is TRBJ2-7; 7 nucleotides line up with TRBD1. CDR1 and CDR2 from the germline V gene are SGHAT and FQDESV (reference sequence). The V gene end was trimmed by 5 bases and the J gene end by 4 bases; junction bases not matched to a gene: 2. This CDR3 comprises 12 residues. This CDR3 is CASSRQGYEQYF. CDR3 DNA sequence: TGTGCCAGCAGCCGACAGGGATACGAGCAGTACTTC. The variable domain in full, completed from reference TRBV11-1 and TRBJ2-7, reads EAEVAQSPRYKITEKSQAVAFWCDPISGHATLYWYRQILGQGPELLVQFQDESVVDDSQLPKDRFSAERLKGVDSTLKIQPAELGDSAMYLCASSRQGYEQYFGPGTRLTVT.

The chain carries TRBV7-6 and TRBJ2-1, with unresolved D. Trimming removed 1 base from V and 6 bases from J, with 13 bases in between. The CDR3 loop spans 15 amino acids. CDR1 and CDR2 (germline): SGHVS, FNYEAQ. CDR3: CASSLVGSRPNEQFF. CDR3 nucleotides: TGTGCCAGCAGCTTAGTTGGATCGCGGCCCAATGAGCAGTTCTTC.